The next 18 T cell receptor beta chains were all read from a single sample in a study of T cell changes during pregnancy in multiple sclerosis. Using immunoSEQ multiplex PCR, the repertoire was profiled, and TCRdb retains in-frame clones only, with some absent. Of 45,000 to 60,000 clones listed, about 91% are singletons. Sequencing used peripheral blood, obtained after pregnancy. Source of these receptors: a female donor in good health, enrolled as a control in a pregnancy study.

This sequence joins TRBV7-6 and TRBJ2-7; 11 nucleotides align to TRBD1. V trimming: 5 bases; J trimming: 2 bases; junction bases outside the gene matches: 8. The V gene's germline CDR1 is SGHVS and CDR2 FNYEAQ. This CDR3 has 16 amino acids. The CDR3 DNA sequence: TGTGCCAGCAGCCCCGTCGGGACAGGGGGAACCTACGAGCAGTACTTC. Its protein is CASSPVGTGGTYEQYF.

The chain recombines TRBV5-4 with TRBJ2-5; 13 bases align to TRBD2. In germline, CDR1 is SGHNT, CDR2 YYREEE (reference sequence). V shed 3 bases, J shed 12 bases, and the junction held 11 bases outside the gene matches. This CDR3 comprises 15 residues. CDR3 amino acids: CASSSGLAGAVREYF. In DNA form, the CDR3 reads TGTGCCAGCAGCTCCGGACTAGCGGGAGCAGTGAGGGAGTACTTC. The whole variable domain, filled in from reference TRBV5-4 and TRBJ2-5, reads ETGVTQSPTHLIKTRGQQVTLRCSSQSGHNTVSWYQQALGQGPQFIFQYYREEENGRGNFPPRFSGLQFPNYSSELNVNALELDDSALYLCASSSGLAGAVREYFGPGTRLLVL.

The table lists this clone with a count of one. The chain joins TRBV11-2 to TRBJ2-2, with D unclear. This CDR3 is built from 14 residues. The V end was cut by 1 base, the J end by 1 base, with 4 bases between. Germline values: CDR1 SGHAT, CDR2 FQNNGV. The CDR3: CASSLGQNTGELFF. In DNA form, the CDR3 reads TGTGCCAGCAGCTTAGGACAGAACACCGGGGAGCTGTTTTTT.

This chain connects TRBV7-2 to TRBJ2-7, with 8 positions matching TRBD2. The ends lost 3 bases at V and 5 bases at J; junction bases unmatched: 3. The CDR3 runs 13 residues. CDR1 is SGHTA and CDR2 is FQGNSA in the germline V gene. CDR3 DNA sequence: TGTGCCAGCAGCTTGGGGCGGGAGGACGAGCAGTACTTC. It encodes CASSLGREDEQYF.

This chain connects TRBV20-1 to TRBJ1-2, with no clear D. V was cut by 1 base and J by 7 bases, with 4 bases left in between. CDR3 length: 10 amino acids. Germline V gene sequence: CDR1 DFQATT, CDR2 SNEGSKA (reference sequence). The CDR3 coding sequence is TGCAGTGCTAGAGGGGCTGGCTACACCTTC. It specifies CSARGAGYTF.

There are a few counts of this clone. The CDR3 loop is CASSNRQGRRAYEQYF. The CDR3, as DNA: TGTGCCAGCAGCAACCGACAGGGGAGAAGGGCCTACGAGCAGTACTTC. The chain combines TRBV7-9 with TRBJ2-7; TRBD1 matches 8 bases. Looked up from germline, CDR1 is SEHNR and CDR2 is FQNEAQ (reference sequence). This CDR3 has 16 residues. Losses at the gene ends were 5 bases for V and 2 bases for J; bases not matched to a gene: 11.

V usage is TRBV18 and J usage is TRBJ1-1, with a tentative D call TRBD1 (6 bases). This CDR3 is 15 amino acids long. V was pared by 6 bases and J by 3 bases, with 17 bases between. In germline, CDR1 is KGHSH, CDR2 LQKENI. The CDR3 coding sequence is TGTGCCAGCTCCCTCCGACAGGCCGGGGACACTGAAGCTTTCTTT. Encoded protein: CASSLRQAGDTEAFF.

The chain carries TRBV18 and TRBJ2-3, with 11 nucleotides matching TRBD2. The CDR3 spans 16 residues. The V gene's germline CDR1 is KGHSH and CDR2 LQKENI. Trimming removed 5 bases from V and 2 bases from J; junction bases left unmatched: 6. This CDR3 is CASSTTSGGLTDTQYF. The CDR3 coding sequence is TGTGCCAGCTCAACCACTAGCGGGGGACTCACAGATACGCAGTATTTT.

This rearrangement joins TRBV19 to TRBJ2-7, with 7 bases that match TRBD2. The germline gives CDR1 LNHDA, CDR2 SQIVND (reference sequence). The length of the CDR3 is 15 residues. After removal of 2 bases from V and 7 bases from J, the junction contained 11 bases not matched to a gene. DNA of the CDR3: TGTGCCAGTAGTATATATTCGGGAGGTGGTAATGAGCAGTACTTC. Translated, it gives CASSIYSGGGNEQYF.

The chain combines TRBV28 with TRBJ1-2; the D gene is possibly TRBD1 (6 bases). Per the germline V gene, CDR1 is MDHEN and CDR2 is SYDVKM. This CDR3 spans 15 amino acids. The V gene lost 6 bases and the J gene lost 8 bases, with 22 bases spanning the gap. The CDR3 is CASSASGGGAGGYTF. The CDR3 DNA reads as TGTGCCAGCAGCGCCTCGGGGGGGGGCGCCGGAGGCTACACCTTC.

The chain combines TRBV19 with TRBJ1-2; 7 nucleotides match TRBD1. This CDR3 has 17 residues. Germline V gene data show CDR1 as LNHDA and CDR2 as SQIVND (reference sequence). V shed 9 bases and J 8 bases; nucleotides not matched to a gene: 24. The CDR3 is CASQQTGIPGRQAGYTF. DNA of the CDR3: TGTGCCAGCCAGCAGACAGGGATCCCGGGCCGACAGGCAGGCTACACCTTC.

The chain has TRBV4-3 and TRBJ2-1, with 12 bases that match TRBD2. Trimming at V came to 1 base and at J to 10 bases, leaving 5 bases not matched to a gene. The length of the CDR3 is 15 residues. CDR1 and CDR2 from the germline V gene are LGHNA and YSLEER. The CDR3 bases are TGCGCCAGCAGCCAAGCTAGCGGGAGGGCCGGCGAGCAGTTCTTC. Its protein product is CASSQASGRAGEQFF.

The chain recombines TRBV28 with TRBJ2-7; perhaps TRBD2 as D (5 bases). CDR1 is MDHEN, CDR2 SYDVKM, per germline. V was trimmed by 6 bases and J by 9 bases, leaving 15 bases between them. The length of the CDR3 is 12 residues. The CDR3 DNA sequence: TGTGCCAGCAGCCCGGACTTCGTCGGGCAGTACTTC. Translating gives CASSPDFVGQYF.

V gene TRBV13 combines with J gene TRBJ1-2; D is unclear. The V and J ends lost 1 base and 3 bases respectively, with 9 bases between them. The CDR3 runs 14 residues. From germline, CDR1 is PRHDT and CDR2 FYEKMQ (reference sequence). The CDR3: CASSLEEGYYGYTF. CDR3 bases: TGTGCCAGCAGCTTAGAGGAGGGTTACTATGGCTACACCTTC.

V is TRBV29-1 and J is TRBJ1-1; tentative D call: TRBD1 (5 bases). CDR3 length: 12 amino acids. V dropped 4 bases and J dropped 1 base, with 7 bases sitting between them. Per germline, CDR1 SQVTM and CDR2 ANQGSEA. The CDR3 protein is CSVGGENTEAFF. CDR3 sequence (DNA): TGCAGCGTTGGGGGGGAGAACACTGAAGCTTTCTTT.

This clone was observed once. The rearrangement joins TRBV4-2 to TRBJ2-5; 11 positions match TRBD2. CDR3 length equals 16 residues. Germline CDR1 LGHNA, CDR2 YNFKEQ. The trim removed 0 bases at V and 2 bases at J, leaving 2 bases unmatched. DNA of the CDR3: TGTGCCAGCAGCCAAGATGTAGCGGGGGGGCAAGAGACCCAGTACTTC. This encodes CASSQDVAGGQETQYF.

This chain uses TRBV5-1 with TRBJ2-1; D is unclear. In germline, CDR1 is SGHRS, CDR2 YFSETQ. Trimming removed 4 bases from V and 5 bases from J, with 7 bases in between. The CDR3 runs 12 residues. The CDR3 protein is CASSPQDNEQFF. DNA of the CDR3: TGCGCCAGCAGCCCCCAGGACAATGAGCAGTTCTTC.

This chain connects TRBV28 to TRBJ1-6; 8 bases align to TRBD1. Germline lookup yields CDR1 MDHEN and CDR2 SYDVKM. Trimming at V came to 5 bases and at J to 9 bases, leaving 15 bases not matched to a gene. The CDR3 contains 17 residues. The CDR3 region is CASSPGQGLLWGSPLHF. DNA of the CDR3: TGTGCCAGCAGTCCAGGACAGGGTCTTCTCTGGGGTTCACCCCTCCACTTT. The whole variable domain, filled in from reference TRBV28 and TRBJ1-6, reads DVKVTQSSRYLVKRTGEKVFLECVQDMDHENMFWYRQDPGLGLRLIYFSYDVKMKEKGDIPEGYSVSREKKERFSLILESASTNQTSMYLCASSPGQGLLWGSPLHFGNGTRLTVT.